The 7 T cell receptor beta chains presented below share a single source sample, sequenced in a study of CD8 T cells in Susac syndrome. An input of 0.5 to 1 ug of RNA was subjected to reverse transcription using random hexamers. TCRdb re-derived calls from the immunoSEQ multiplex PCR reads in MiXCR, one entry per CDR3 protein. Seen here are 250,000 to 350,000 distinct CDR3 sequences, more than 75% observed once, and the top ten hold over 0.1%. Sequenced: CD8+ T cells from PBMCs. Receptors originate from a human donor with multiple sclerosis.

This clonotype appeared once. The CDR3 nucleotides read TGCAGCGTTGAAGTCGCAAGAGCAGGGGGATACTATGGCTACACCTTC. Protein sequence: CSVEVARAGGYYGYTF. The chain is built from TRBV29-1 and TRBJ1-2; 7 nucleotides line up with TRBD1. J lost 3 bases, V lost 1 base, and 11 bases had no gene match. CDR3 length equals 16 residues. Germline CDR1 and CDR2: SQVTM and ANQGSEA.

CDR3 residues: CASSVADTPYEQYF. The CDR3 bases are TGTGCCAGCAGCGTAGCAGACACACCCTACGAGCAGTACTTC. V usage is TRBV9 and J usage is TRBJ2-7; D is undetermined. The CDR3 extends over 14 amino acids. The ends were cut back, 0 bases at V and 2 bases at J, with 9 bases in the middle. Germline values: CDR1 SGDLS, CDR2 YYNGEE.

The chain has TRBV27 and TRBJ2-3; 8 positions agree with TRBD1. V gave up 9 bases and J gave up 5 bases; unmatched junction bases: 7. CDR1 is MNHEY and CDR2 is SMNVEV in the germline V gene (reference sequence). CDR3 size: 13 residues. The CDR3 DNA is TGTGCCAGTACGGACAGGGCTTTAGATACGCAGTATTTT. This sequence encodes CASTDRALDTQYF.

In this sample, this clonotype turned up a few times. The V and J genes are TRBV6-2 or TRBV6-3 and TRBJ2-1; tentatively, D is TRBD2 (5 bases). V was pared by 7 bases and J by 8 bases, with 15 bases between. The CDR3 runs 13 residues. Per the germline V gene, CDR1 is MNHEY and CDR2 is SVGEGT. CDR3: CASMSRDSDEQFF. The CDR3 DNA reads as TGTGCCAGCATGTCACGGGATTCAGATGAGCAGTTCTTC.

This clonotype was detected only a few times. V and J are TRBV6-5 and TRBJ2-4; tentatively, D is TRBD2 (6 bases). CDR1 MNHEY and CDR2 SVGAGI come from the germline V gene. CDR3 length: 15 residues. Between the trimmed V and J ends, which lost 0 bases and 5 bases, there was a span of 11 bases. The CDR3 coding sequence is TGTGCCAGCAGTTACTCGCAGGGAGGTGAAAACATTCAGTACTTC. Residues: CASSYSQGGENIQYF.

This sequence joins TRBV6-2 or TRBV6-3 and TRBJ2-1; 8 bases match TRBD2. In germline, CDR1 is MNHEY, CDR2 SVGEGT. The V segment lost 9 bases and the J segment 4 bases; nucleotides outside the gene matches: 11. This CDR3 is 15 amino acids long. The CDR3, as DNA: TGTGCCAGTCCAGGACTAGCCAACCTATACAATGAGCAGTTCTTC. Protein: CASPGLANLYNEQFF.

CDR3 loop: CASSQPEAGELFF. The CDR3 nucleotides are TGTGCCAGCAGCCAACCGGAGGCCGGGGAGCTGTTTTTT. The chain joins TRBV28 to TRBJ2-2, with TRBD2 as a possible D gene (5 bases). Germline V gene lookup returns CDR1 MDHEN and CDR2 SYDVKM. Trimming took off 6 bases at V and 6 bases at J, with 11 bases between the two ends. This CDR3 is built from 13 residues.